This T cell receptor beta chain was sequenced during a study of blood T cell repertoires in COVID-19. Measured with immunoSEQ multiplex PCR; TCRdb has only the in-frame clones, and not every one. Here the sample spans 75,000 to 95,000 clones, 90% to 95% being singletons. CDR1 and CDR2 from the germline V gene are MNHNY and SVGAGI (reference sequence). The CDR3 is 15 amino acids. V shed 5 bases and J 2 bases; nucleotides not matched to a gene: 5. The sample taken for sequencing was peripheral blood. The clonotype was recovered from a man aged 55 to 70 with acute or convalescent COVID-19. The rearrangement links TRBV6-6 to TRBJ2-7; TRBD1 agrees at 11 bases. The CDR3 region is CASSDPGQGAYEQYF. Written as DNA, the CDR3 is TGTGCCAGCAGTGACCCGGGACAGGGGGCCTACGAGCAGTACTTC.